These T cell receptor beta chains were read from a single sample in a study of vaccination and CD4 T cells after COVID-19. For these TCRs, the target antigens are not known. TCRdb called the PCR reads again in MiXCR, with one record for every CDR3 protein. The repertoire includes 3,400 or so distinct CDR3 sequences, about 84% of them detected once, and roughly 40% sits in the top ten. The sequenced sample consisted of CD4+ T cells from blood, cultured in vitro. The receptor set was obtained from a human donor who had recovered from COVID-19. CDR3s include the opening cysteine and the closing phenylalanine or tryptophan. The D gene is left open where the match is weak. Expanded clones get a size class; other rows say once, few or many, or leave the size out.

J gene,clone size,V gene,D gene,CDR3 protein,CDR3 DNA
TRBJ2-3,NA,TRBV7-3,NA,CASSFSTGTDTQYF,TGTGCCAGCAGCTTCTCGACAGGCACAGATACGCAGTATTTT
TRBJ1-5,NA,TRBV29-1,TRBD1,CSVKGQNNQPQHF,TGCAGCGTTAAGGGACAGAACAATCAGCCCCAGCATTTT
TRBJ1-2,NA,TRBV12-3/TRBV12-4,NA,CASSPITYGYTF,TGTGCCAGCAGTCCTATTACCTATGGCTACACCTTC
TRBJ1-5,NA,TRBV6-1,TRBD1,CASSQQGSNQPQHF,TGTGCCAGCAGTCAACAGGGGAGCAATCAGCCCCAGCATTTT
TRBJ1-5,once,TRBV19,NA,CASSNDRHNQPQHF,TGTGCCAGTAGCAACGACAGGCACAATCAGCCCCAGCATTTT
TRBJ1-1,NA,TRBV20-1,TRBD1,CSAPDRDETEAFF,TGCAGTGCCCCTGACAGGGATGAAACTGAAGCTTTCTTT
TRBJ1-2,NA,TRBV2,NA,CASRELTYRYIF,TGTGCCAGCCGGGAACTAACTTATCGCTACATCTTC
TRBJ2-7,NA,TRBV5-1,TRBD2,CASSPRTSGEQYF,TGCGCCAGCAGCCCGAGGACTAGCGGGGAGCAGTACTTC
TRBJ2-7,NA,TRBV6-2/TRBV6-3,TRBD2,CASRTFGTSGPYEQYF,TGTGCCAGCAGGACGTTCGGGACTAGCGGTCCCTACGAGCAGTACTTC
TRBJ1-2,NA,TRBV10-3,NA,CASNGASKGYGYTF,TGTGCCAGCAACGGGGCATCAAAAGGCTATGGCTACACCTTC
TRBJ1-6,large,TRBV6-1,TRBD1,CASSRSGQGSNSPLHF,TGTGCCAGCAGCCGCAGCGGACAGGGAAGTAATTCACCCCTCCACTTT
TRBJ1-2,NA,TRBV7-9,NA,CASRPRLLGGGYTF,TGTGCCAGCAGGCCGAGACTCCTGGGAGGTGGCTACACCTTC
TRBJ1-2,NA,TRBV5-1,TRBD1,CASSLAPGQGAEGYTF,TGCGCCAGCAGCTTGGCCCCGGGACAGGGGGCGGAGGGCTACACCTTC
TRBJ1-2,NA,TRBV27,TRBD1,CASSSDRGLGGYTF,TGTGCCAGCAGTTCGGACAGGGGGCTAGGTGGCTACACCTTC
TRBJ1-2,few,TRBV6-2/TRBV6-3,NA,CASSYSGFDGYTF,TGTGCCAGCAGTTACTCGGGGTTCGATGGCTACACCTTC
TRBJ1-1,once,TRBV20-1,TRBD1,CSATFGQANTEAFF,TGCAGTGCCACATTCGGACAGGCGAACACTGAAGCTTTCTTT
TRBJ1-1,NA,TRBV5-4,NA,CASSLAPGDTEAFF,TGTGCCAGCAGCTTGGCACCAGGAGATACTGAAGCTTTCTTT
TRBJ2-2,NA,TRBV10-2,TRBD2,CASALGRGVSTGELFF,TGCGCCAGCGCCCTCGGTCGGGGGGTGAGCACCGGGGAGCTGTTTTTT
TRBJ1-2,few,TRBV19,NA,CASSPRGSYGYTF,TGTGCCAGTAGTCCCCGGGGCAGCTATGGCTACACCTTC
TRBJ1-2,NA,TRBV19,NA,CASSIASRTNGYTF,TGTGCCAGTAGTATAGCTTCGCGGACAAATGGCTACACCTTC
TRBJ1-2,NA,TRBV2,NA,CASSVRPLEGYTF,TGTGCCAGCAGTGTTCGTCCCTTGGAAGGCTACACCTTC
TRBJ1-2,once,TRBV7-2,NA,CASSLGAGMDGYTF,TGTGCCAGCAGCTTGGGGGCAGGCATGGATGGCTACACCTTC
TRBJ1-2,NA,TRBV6-1,NA,CASSEAARFYGYTF,TGTGCCAGCAGTGAAGCGGCGAGGTTCTATGGCTACACCTTC
TRBJ1-2,once,TRBV6-1,NA,CASSGPGQRYGYTF,TGTGCCAGCAGTGGTCCAGGCCAAAGGTATGGCTACACCTTC
TRBJ1-2,NA,TRBV6-2/TRBV6-3,TRBD1,CASRPLGQGNYGYTF,TGTGCCAGCAGACCCCTGGGACAGGGGAACTATGGCTACACCTTC
TRBJ1-1,NA,TRBV18,NA,CASSLWGRENTEAFF,TGTGCCAGCTCCCTATGGGGCAGGGAGAACACTGAAGCTTTCTTT
TRBJ2-5,NA,TRBV7-2,NA,CASSSIVVGEETQYF,TGTGCCAGCAGCTCTATAGTGGTAGGAGAAGAGACCCAGTACTTC
TRBJ1-6,NA,TRBV9,NA,CASSGGYNSPLHF,TGTGCCAGCAGCGGCGGCTATAATTCACCCCTCCACTTT
TRBJ2-1,NA,TRBV7-9,TRBD2,CASSSKGLAGGYNEQFF,TGTGCCAGCAGCTCAAAGGGGCTAGCGGGGGGGTACAATGAGCAGTTCTTC
TRBJ2-6,NA,TRBV6-1,TRBD2,CASSPTSAGANVLTF,TGTGCCAGCAGTCCTACTAGCGCCGGGGCCAACGTCCTGACTTTC
TRBJ2-3,NA,TRBV24-1,TRBD2,CATSDSGRGTANLRYF,TGTGCCACCAGTGACTCTGGGCGGGGGACGGCCAACCTGCGGTATTTT
TRBJ1-2,once,TRBV7-9,NA,CASNKRGSF,TGTGCCAGCAACAAACGTGGCAGCTTC
TRBJ1-6,few,TRBV7-2,TRBD1,CASSFLDRRDSPLHF,TGTGCCAGCAGCTTCCTGGACAGGAGAGATTCACCCCTCCACTTT
TRBJ2-3,NA,TRBV6-1,NA,CASRERFGTDTQYF,TGTGCCAGCAGGGAGAGATTCGGCACAGATACGCAGTATTTT
TRBJ1-4,NA,TRBV7-8,NA,CASNPMGVRNEKLFF,TGTGCCAGCAACCCCATGGGCGTTCGTAATGAAAAACTGTTTTTT
TRBJ2-5,NA,TRBV20-1,NA,CSVLTSRGATQYF,TGCAGTGTCTTGACTAGTCGGGGAGCCACCCAGTACTTC
TRBJ2-3,NA,TRBV24-1,TRBD1,CATRGRLSTDTQYF,TGTGCCACGAGGGGGCGGCTGAGCACAGATACGCAGTATTTT
TRBJ2-6,NA,TRBV10-3,NA,CAITGGSLLSGANVLTF,TGTGCCATCACCGGGGGCAGTCTCCTCTCTGGGGCCAACGTCCTGACTTTC
TRBJ2-2,NA,TRBV12-3/TRBV12-4,NA,CASSYSSGRSGELFF,TGTGCCAGCAGTTACAGTTCCGGGCGGTCCGGGGAGCTGTTTTTT
TRBJ1-2,NA,TRBV5-1,TRBD1,CASSPGQGSYGYTF,TGCGCCAGCAGCCCTGGACAGGGTTCCTATGGCTACACCTTC
TRBJ1-2,NA,TRBV7-3,NA,CASSPADFDPYGYTF,TGTGCCAGCAGCCCCGCCGATTTTGATCCATATGGCTACACCTTC
TRBJ2-7,once,TRBV6-2/TRBV6-3,TRBD1,CASSYPSTAGGNLYEQYF,TGTGCCAGCAGTTACCCATCTACCGCAGGGGGCAATCTCTACGAGCAGTACTTC
TRBJ1-1,NA,TRBV12-3/TRBV12-4,TRBD1,CASSNARGRARTEAFF,TGTGCCAGCAGCAATGCTAGGGGGCGGGCCAGGACTGAAGCTTTCTTT
TRBJ1-5,NA,TRBV6-1,NA,CASSGGLGYSNQPQHF,TGTGCCAGCAGTGGGGGGTTGGGATATAGCAATCAGCCCCAGCATTTT